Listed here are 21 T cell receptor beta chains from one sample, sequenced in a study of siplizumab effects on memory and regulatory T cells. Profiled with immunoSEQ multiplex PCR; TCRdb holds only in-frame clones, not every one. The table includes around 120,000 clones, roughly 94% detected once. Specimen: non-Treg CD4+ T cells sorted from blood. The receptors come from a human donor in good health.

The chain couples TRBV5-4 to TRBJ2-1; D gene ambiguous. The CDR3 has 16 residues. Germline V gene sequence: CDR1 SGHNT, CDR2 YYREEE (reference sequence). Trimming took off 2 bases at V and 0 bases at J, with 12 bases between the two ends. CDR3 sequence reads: CASSFQTSASYNEQFF. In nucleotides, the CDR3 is TGTGCCAGCAGCTTCCAGACATCCGCCTCCTACAATGAGCAGTTCTTC.

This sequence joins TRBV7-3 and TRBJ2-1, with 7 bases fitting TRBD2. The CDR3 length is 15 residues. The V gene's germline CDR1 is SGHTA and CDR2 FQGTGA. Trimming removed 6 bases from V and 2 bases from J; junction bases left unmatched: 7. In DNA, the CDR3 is TGTGCCAGCAGTATGAGCGGGGCGGCCTACAATGAGCAGTTCTTC. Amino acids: CASSMSGAAYNEQFF.

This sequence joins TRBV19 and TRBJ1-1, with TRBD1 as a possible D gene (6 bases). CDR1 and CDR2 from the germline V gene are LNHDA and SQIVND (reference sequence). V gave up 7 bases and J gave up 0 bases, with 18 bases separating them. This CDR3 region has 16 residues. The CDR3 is CASNRDEGVMNTEAFF. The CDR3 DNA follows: TGTGCCAGTAACCGAGACGAGGGGGTTATGAACACTGAAGCTTTCTTT. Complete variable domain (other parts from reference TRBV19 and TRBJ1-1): DGGITQSPKYLFRKEGQNVTLSCEQNLNHDAMYWYRQDPGQGLRLIYYSQIVNDFQKGDIAEGYSVSREKKESFPLTVTSAQKNPTAFYLCASNRDEGVMNTEAFFGQGTRLTVV.

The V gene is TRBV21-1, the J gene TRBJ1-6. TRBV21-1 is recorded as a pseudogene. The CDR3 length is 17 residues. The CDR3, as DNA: TGTGCCAGCAGCAAAGCGCGTTGGCTAGGTGCCCGTTCACCCCTCCACTTT. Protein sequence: CASSKARWLGARSPLHF.

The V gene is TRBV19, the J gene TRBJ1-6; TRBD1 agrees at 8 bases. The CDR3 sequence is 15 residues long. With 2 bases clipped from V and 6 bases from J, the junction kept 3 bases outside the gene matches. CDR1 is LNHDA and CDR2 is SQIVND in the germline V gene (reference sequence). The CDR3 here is CASSIRDRGNSPLHF. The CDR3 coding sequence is TGTGCCAGTAGTATAAGAGACAGGGGTAATTCACCCCTCCACTTT.

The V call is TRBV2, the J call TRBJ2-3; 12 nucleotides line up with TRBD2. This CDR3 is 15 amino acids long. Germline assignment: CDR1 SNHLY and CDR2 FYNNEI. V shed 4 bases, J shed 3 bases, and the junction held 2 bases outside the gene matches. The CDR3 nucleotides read TGTGCCAGCAGTGTTCTAGCGGGGGGGACAGATACGCAGTATTTT. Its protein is CASSVLAGGTDTQYF.

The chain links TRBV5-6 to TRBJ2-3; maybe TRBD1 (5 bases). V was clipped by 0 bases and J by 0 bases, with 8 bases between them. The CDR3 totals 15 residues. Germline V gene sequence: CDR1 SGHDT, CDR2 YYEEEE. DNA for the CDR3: TGTGCCAGCAGCTTGGGTCAGGGTAGCACAGATACGCAGTATTTT. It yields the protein CASSLGQGSTDTQYF.

The CDR3 loop is CASSPTNKTRATYEQYF. The CDR3 DNA reads as TGCGCCAGCAGCCCCACTAACAAGACACGGGCTACCTACGAGCAGTACTTC. The chain joins TRBV4-1 to TRBJ2-7; D unclear. V lost 4 bases to trimming and J lost 2 bases, with 21 bases between them. This CDR3 contains 17 residues. Germline V gene lookup returns CDR1 MGHRA and CDR2 YSYEKL.

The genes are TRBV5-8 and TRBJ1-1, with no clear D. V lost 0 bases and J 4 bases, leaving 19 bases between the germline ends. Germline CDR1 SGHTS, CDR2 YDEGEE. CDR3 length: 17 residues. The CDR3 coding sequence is TGTGCCAGCAGCTTGGCCTGGCAGAAAAAAGGGTCCACTGAAGCTTTCTTT. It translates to CASSLAWQKKGSTEAFF.

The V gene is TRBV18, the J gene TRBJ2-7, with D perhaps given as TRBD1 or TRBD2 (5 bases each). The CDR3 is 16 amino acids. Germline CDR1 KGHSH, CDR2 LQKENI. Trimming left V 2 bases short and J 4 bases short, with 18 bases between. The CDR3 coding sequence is TGTGCCAGCTCACCAAAGGAGGACCCCGGGGCATACGAGCAGTACTTC. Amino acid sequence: CASSPKEDPGAYEQYF.

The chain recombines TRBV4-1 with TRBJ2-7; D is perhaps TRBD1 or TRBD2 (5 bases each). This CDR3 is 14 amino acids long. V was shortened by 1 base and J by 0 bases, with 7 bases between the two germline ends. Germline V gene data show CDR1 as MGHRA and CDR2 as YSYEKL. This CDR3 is CASSQGGTSYEQYF. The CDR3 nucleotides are TGCGCCAGCAGCCAAGGGGGGACCTCCTACGAGCAGTACTTC.

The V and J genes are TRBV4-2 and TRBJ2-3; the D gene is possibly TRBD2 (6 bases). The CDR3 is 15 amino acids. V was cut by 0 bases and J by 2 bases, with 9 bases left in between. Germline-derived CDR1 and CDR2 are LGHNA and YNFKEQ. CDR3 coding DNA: TGTGCCAGCAGCCAAGAGGCTAGCGACACAGATACGCAGTATTTT. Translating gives CASSQEASDTDTQYF.

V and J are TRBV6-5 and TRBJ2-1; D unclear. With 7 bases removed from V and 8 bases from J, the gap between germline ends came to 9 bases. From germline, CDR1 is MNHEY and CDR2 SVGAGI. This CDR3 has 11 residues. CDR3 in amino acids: CASTRFDEQFF. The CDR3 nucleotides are TGTGCCAGCACCAGATTCGATGAGCAGTTCTTC.

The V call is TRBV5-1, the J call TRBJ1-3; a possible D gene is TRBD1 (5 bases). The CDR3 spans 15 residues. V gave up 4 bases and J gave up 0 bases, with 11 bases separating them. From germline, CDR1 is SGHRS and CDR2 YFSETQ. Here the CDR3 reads CASSRSTASGNTIYF. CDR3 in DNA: TGCGCCAGCAGCCGATCGACAGCCTCTGGAAACACCATATATTTT.

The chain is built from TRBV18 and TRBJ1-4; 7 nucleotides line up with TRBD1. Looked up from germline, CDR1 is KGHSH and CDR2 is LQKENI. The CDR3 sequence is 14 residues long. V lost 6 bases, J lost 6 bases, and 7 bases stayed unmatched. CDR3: CASSPGTEHEKLFF. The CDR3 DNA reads TGTGCCAGCTCCCCCGGGACAGAGCATGAAAAACTGTTTTTT.

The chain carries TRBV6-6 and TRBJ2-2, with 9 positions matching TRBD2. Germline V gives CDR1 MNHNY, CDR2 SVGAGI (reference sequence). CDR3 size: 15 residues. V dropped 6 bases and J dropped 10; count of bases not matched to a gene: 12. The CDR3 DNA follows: TGTGCCAGCAGCGGGACTAGCAGGGGAAAAGTGGAGCTGTTTTTT. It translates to CASSGTSRGKVELFF.

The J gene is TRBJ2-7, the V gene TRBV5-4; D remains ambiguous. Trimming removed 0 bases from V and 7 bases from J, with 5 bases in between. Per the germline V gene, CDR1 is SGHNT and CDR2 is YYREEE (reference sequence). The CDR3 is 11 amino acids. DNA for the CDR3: TGTGCCAGCAGCTTGGGGGAAGAGCAGTACTTC. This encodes CASSLGEEQYF.

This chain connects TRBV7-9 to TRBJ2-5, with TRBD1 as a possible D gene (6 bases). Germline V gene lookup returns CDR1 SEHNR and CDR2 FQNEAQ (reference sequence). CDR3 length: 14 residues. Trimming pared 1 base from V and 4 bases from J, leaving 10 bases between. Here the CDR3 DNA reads TGTGCCAGCAGCTTAGTATCACAGGGAGAGACCCAGTACTTC. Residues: CASSLVSQGETQYF.

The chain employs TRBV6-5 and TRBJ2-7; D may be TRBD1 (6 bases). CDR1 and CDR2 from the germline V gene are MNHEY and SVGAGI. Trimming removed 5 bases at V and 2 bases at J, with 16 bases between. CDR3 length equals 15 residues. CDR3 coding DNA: TGTGCCAGCAGTCCACAACAGGGTCACCCCTACGAGCAGTACTTC. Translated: CASSPQQGHPYEQYF.

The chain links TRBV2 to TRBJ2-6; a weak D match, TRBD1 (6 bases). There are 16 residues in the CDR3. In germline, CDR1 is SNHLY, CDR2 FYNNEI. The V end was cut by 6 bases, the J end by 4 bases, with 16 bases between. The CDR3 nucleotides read TGTGCCAGCAGGACACAGGGAATAGCCGGGGCCAACGTCCTGACTTTC. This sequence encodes CASRTQGIAGANVLTF.

The CDR3: CAISGQGATEAFF. CDR3 DNA sequence: TGTGCCATATCCGGACAGGGGGCCACTGAAGCTTTCTTT. This chain connects TRBV19 to TRBJ1-1, with 11 bases aligning to TRBD1. The CDR3 runs 13 residues. Germline V gene sequence: CDR1 LNHDA, CDR2 SQIVND (reference sequence). V shed 10 bases and J 4 bases; nucleotides not matched to a gene: 5.